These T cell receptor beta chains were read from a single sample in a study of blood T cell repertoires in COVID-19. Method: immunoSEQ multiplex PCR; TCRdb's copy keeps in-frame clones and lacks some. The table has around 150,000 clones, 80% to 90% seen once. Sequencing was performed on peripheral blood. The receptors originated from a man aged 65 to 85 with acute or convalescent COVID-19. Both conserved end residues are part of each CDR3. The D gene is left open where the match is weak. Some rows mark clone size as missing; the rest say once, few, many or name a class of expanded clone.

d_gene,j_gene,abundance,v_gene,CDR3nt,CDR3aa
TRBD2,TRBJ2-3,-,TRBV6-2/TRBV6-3,TGTGCCAGCAGTTACTGGGGCGGGGGACTTAGCACAGATACGCAGTATTTT,CASSYWGGGLSTDTQYF
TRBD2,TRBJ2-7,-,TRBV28,TGTGCCAGCAGTCGGCTAGCGGGGAACTACGAGCAGTACTTC,CASSRLAGNYEQYF
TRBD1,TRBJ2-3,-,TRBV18,TGTGCCAGCTCACCGATCGGACAGGGGGCTTTAACAGATACGCAGTATTTT,CASSPIGQGALTDTQYF
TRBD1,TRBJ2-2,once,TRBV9,TGTGCCAGCAGCCGGGACAGGGGGCCCACCGGGGAGCTGTTTTTT,CASSRDRGPTGELFF
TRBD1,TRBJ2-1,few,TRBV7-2,TGTGCCAGCAGCTACACCAGGGGGCCCGACAATGAGCAGTTCTTC,CASSYTRGPDNEQFF
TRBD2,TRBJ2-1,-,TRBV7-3,TGTGCCAGCAGCTTTCGAGGCGATAGCGGGGTCAGGCAGTTCTTC,CASSFRGDSGVRQFF
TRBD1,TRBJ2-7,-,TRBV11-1,TGTGCCAGCAGCTTCGCAGGGACAGGGGACTACGAGCAGTACTTC,CASSFAGTGDYEQYF
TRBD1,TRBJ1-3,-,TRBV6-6,TGTGCCAGCAGCCAAGGACAGGGTATTGGAAACACCATATATTTT,CASSQGQGIGNTIYF
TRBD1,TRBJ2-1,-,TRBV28,TGTGCCAGCAGCTTGACAGGGGGCGCTCAATTCTTC,CASSLTGGAQFF
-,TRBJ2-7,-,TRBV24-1,TGTGCCACCAGTGATTTACAATCCCACGAGCAGTACTTC,CATSDLQSHEQYF
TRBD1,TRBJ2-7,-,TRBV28,TGTGCCAGCAGGGCACAGGGGGGCTCCTACGAGCAGTACTTC,CASRAQGGSYEQYF
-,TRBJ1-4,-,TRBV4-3,TGCGCCAGCAGCCAAGATGTCTCGGGGTCGGGGGAAAAACTGTTTTTT,CASSQDVSGSGEKLFF
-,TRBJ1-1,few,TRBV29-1,TGCAGCGTTTCGACAGAACTGAACACTGAAGCTTTCTTT,CSVSTELNTEAFF
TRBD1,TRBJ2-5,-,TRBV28,TGTGCCAGCAGCCCCCAGCCGGGACAGGGTCAAGAGACCCAGTACTTC,CASSPQPGQGQETQYF
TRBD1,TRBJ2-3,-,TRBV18,TGTGCCAGCTCACCGACAGGGCCGGTCACAGATACGCAGTATTTT,CASSPTGPVTDTQYF
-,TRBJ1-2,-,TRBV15,TGTGCCACCAGCAGAGATCTCCAGGGGCGCGTCTATGGCTACACCTTC,CATSRDLQGRVYGYTF
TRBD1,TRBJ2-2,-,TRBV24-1,TGTGCCACCAGTGATTCCGGGACAGGGAAGACCGGGGAGCTGTTTTTT,CATSDSGTGKTGELFF
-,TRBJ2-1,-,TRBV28,TGTGCCAGCAGTGGAATCAGGATAACCTACAATGAGCAGTTCTTC,CASSGIRITYNEQFF
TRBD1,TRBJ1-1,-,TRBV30,TGTGCCTGGAGTGTTTCGTTTCAGGGGGCGCGGAGCACTGAAGCTTTCTTT,CAWSVSFQGARSTEAFF
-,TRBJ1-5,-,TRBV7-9,TGTGCCAGCAGCTTAACAGATAGCAATCAGCCCCAGCATTTT,CASSLTDSNQPQHF
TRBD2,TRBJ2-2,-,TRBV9,TGTGCCAGCAGCGTATACCCTAGCGGGAGCACCGGGGAGCTGTTTTTT,CASSVYPSGSTGELFF
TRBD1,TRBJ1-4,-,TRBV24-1,TGTGCCACCAGCTCAGGGGGAACTAATGAAAAACTGTTTTTT,CATSSGGTNEKLFF
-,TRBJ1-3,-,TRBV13,TGTGCCAGCAGCTTCTTCTCTGGAAACACCATATATTTT,CASSFFSGNTIYF
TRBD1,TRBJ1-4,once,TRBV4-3,TGCGCCAGCAGCCAAGGGACAGGGTTAAGTGAAAAACTGTTTTTT,CASSQGTGLSEKLFF
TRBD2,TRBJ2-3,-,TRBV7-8,TGTGCCAGCAGCTTAGGGGGCGGGAGGGCCGATACGCAGTATTTT,CASSLGGGRADTQYF
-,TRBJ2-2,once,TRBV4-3,TGCGCCAGCAGCCCCCCAGGGCCCGGGGAGCTGTTTTTT,CASSPPGPGELFF
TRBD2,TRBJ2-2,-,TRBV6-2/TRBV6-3,TGTGCCAGCAGTTACGGCGGGAGAAACACCGGGGAGCTGTTTTTT,CASSYGGRNTGELFF
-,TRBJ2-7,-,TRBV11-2,TGTGCCAGCCGACGAACAGACGAGCAGTACTTC,CASRRTDEQYF
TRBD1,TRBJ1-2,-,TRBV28,TGTGCCAGCGGGTCACTGACAGGGATCTATGGCTACACCTTC,CASGSLTGIYGYTF
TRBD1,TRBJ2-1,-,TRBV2,TGTGCCAGCAGTGAACGGCGACAGGGGAACAATGAGCAGTTCTTC,CASSERRQGNNEQFF
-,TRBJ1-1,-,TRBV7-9,TGTGCCAGCAGGCCGACAGGGAACACTGAAGCTTTCTTT,CASRPTGNTEAFF
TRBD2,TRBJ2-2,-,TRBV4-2,TGTGCCAGCAGCCAAGATACGGGAGGCGACGGGGAGCTGTTTTTT,CASSQDTGGDGELFF
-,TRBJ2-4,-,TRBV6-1,TGTGCCAGCAGTGAAGGACAGTCCAAAAACATTCAGTACTTC,CASSEGQSKNIQYF
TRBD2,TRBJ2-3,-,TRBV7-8,TGTGCCAGCAGCTTAGAGGGAGGGCCCACAGATACGCAGTATTTT,CASSLEGGPTDTQYF
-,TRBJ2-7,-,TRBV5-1,TGCGCCAGCAGCTTGGGACTAGGTCCCTACGAGCAGTACTTC,CASSLGLGPYEQYF
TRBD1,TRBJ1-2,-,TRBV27,TGTGCCAGCAACCGCTCGGAAGGGACAGCCGTTAACTATGGCTACACCTTC,CASNRSEGTAVNYGYTF
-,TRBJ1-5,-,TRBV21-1,TGTGCCAGCAGCACAGGATCGGACAGGGGAAGAGGTCAGCCCCAGCATTTT,CASSTGSDRGRGQPQHF
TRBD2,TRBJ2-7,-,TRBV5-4,TGTGCCAGCAGCTCTAGCGGGGGGCGCTCCTACGAGCAGTACTTC,CASSSSGGRSYEQYF
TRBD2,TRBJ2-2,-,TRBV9,TGTGCCAGCAGCGAGGGACTAGCGGAAAGGGGCGGGGAGCTGTTTTTT,CASSEGLAERGGELFF
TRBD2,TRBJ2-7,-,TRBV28,TGTGCCAGCAGTTTTTCCGCCCCCAGGACTAGCGGGGGAGGAGAGCAGTACTTC,CASSFSAPRTSGGGEQYF
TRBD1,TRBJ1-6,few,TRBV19,TGTGCCACCGGGACAGGAAATTCACCCCTCCACTTT,CATGTGNSPLHF
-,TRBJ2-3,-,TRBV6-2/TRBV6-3,TGTGCCAGCAGTTACTCGAAAGGGGAATGGAGAACAGATACGCAGTATTTT,CASSYSKGEWRTDTQYF
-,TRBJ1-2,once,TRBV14,TGTGCCAGCAGCCAAGATCTCCGGGACTCGCATGGCTACACCTTC,CASSQDLRDSHGYTF